The following is a T cell receptor (beta chain) sequence with its context. Its antigen is currently unknown. The sample comes from a study of stem cell transplantation in POMP-related autoinflammatory disease. At the level of the study: Pre-transplant patients had naive-skewed CD4+ T cells and few CD8+ T cells. Study-wide findings and caveats: A trend toward lower repertoire diversity and greater clonality appeared in every analyzed T-cell subset of PRAID patients. In PRAID patients, the number of distinct TRB V-J gene pairings was restricted.

The CDR3 extends over 14 amino acids. Trimming removed 3 bases at V and 8 bases at J, with 14 bases between. Germline CDR1 LNHDA, CDR2 SQIVND (reference sequence). Sequenced by immunoSEQ multiplex PCR; TCRdb stores in-frame clones only, minus some. The sample consists of some 8,300 clones, 80% to 95% of them appearing once. This chain uses TRBV19 with TRBJ2-1, with unresolved D. This sequence was found in a human donor with POMP-related autoinflammation and immune dysregulation (PRAID). The source material was CD8+ T cells from PBMCs, sampled before stem cell transplantation. This CDR3 reads CASSIGEIFDEQFF. CDR3 DNA: TGTGCCAGTAGTATCGGTGAGATATTCGATGAGCAGTTCTTC. Looking up the rest from reference TRBV19 and TRBJ2-1 gives the full variable domain: DGGITQSPKYLFRKEGQNVTLSCEQNLNHDAMYWYRQDPGQGLRLIYYSQIVNDFQKGDIAEGYSVSREKKESFPLTVTSAQKNPTAFYLCASSIGEIFDEQFFGPGTRLTVL.